These T cell receptor beta chains were read from a single sample in a study of T cells after posttransplantation cyclophosphamide. Using immunoSEQ multiplex PCR, the repertoire was profiled, and TCRdb retains in-frame clones only, with some absent. This sample shows about 5,700 clones and no singletons; about 26% rests with the ten largest. The sequenced sample was PBMCs, obtained after allogeneic stem cell transplant with posttransplant cyclophosphamide. The source is a male patient aged 60 to 75 who received an allogeneic stem cell transplant from a related donor, was CMV-positive, and had no GVHD. A subset of T cells may come from the graft donor. CDR3s include the opening cysteine and the closing phenylalanine or tryptophan. The D gene is left open where the match is weak. Not all rows give a size; the values are once, few, many and, for expanded clones, a class.

V gene: TRBV5-1
J gene: TRBJ2-5
D gene: -
clone size: many
CDR3 protein: CASSFLTDLQETQYF
CDR3 DNA: TGCGCCAGCAGCTTTTTAACAGATCTCCAAGAGACCCAGTACTTC

V gene: TRBV28
J gene: TRBJ2-7
D gene: TRBD2
clone size: few
CDR3 protein: CASSPDGTSGFYEQYF
CDR3 DNA: TGTGCCAGCAGCCCCGACGGGACTAGCGGATTCTACGAGCAGTACTTC

V gene: TRBV25-1
J gene: TRBJ2-2
D gene: -
clone size: -
CDR3 protein: CASSEFYRAGELFF
CDR3 DNA: TGTGCCAGCAGTGAGTTCTACAGGGCCGGGGAGCTGTTTTTT

V gene: TRBV11-1
J gene: TRBJ1-1
D gene: TRBD1
clone size: many
CDR3 protein: CASSGQGGNTEAFF
CDR3 DNA: TGTGCCAGCAGCGGACAGGGGGGGAACACTGAAGCTTTCTTT

V gene: TRBV6-5
J gene: TRBJ2-7
D gene: TRBD1
clone size: many
CDR3 protein: CASSRDRGQFYEQYF
CDR3 DNA: TGTGCCAGCAGCCGGGACAGGGGGCAGTTCTACGAGCAGTACTTC

V gene: TRBV19
J gene: TRBJ1-2
D gene: -
clone size: medium-sized
CDR3 protein: CASSANRVGGYGYTF
CDR3 DNA: TGTGCCAGTAGCGCGAACAGGGTTGGGGGCTATGGCTACACCTTC

V gene: TRBV9
J gene: TRBJ1-6
D gene: -
clone size: -
CDR3 protein: CASSVQGQSPLHF
CDR3 DNA: TGTGCCAGCAGTGTTCAGGGCCAATCACCCCTCCACTTT

V gene: TRBV7-9
J gene: TRBJ2-7
D gene: TRBD1
clone size: medium-sized
CDR3 protein: CASSSTDRLFSYEQYF
CDR3 DNA: TGTGCCAGCAGCTCTACGGACAGGCTATTCTCCTACGAGCAGTACTTC

V gene: TRBV11-2
J gene: TRBJ2-5
D gene: TRBD2
clone size: -
CDR3 protein: CASSPEGSGGAIETQYF
CDR3 DNA: TGTGCCAGCAGCCCCGAGGGTAGCGGGGGGGCAATAGAGACCCAGTACTTC

V gene: TRBV18
J gene: TRBJ1-6
D gene: -
clone size: few
CDR3 protein: CASSPVATGNSPLHF
CDR3 DNA: TGTGCCAGCTCACCAGTCGCCACGGGGAATTCACCCCTCCACTTT

V gene: TRBV29-1
J gene: TRBJ2-7
D gene: -
clone size: many
CDR3 protein: CSVDPQGTYEQYF
CDR3 DNA: TGCAGCGTTGATCCACAGGGAACCTACGAGCAGTACTTC

V gene: TRBV7-9
J gene: TRBJ1-1
D gene: -
clone size: medium-sized
CDR3 protein: CASSLQTEAFF
CDR3 DNA: TGTGCCAGCAGCCTACAGACTGAAGCTTTCTTT

V gene: TRBV7-8
J gene: TRBJ2-3
D gene: TRBD2
clone size: many
CDR3 protein: CASSPIAGGPADTQYF
CDR3 DNA: TGTGCCAGCAGCCCGATAGCGGGGGGGCCAGCAGATACGCAGTATTTT

V gene: TRBV5-1
J gene: TRBJ1-1
D gene: TRBD1
clone size: many
CDR3 protein: CASSLTGGNTEAFF
CDR3 DNA: TGCGCCAGCAGCTTAACAGGGGGCAACACTGAAGCTTTCTTT

V gene: TRBV10-1
J gene: TRBJ1-5
D gene: -
clone size: many
CDR3 protein: CASSPRGEEPQHF
CDR3 DNA: TGCGCCAGCAGCCCGCGGGGGGAAGAGCCCCAGCATTTT

V gene: TRBV28
J gene: TRBJ2-7
D gene: TRBD1
clone size: many
CDR3 protein: CASDRQGPAYEQYF
CDR3 DNA: TGTGCCAGCGATAGACAGGGGCCCGCCTACGAGCAGTACTTC

V gene: TRBV28
J gene: TRBJ1-2
D gene: -
clone size: many
CDR3 protein: CASSDDPRGYTF
CDR3 DNA: TGTGCCAGCAGTGATGACCCGAGGGGCTACACCTTC

V gene: TRBV19
J gene: TRBJ1-4
D gene: -
clone size: many
CDR3 protein: CASRSLLEGEKLFF
CDR3 DNA: TGTGCCAGTAGATCCCTCCTGGAGGGTGAAAAACTGTTTTTT

V gene: TRBV11-3
J gene: TRBJ1-6
D gene: -
clone size: -
CDR3 protein: CASSLAGRENSPLHF
CDR3 DNA: TGTGCCAGCAGCTTAGCGGGGAGGGAAAATTCACCCCTCCACTTT

V gene: TRBV5-1
J gene: TRBJ1-2
D gene: -
clone size: many
CDR3 protein: CASSLDGVRSGYTF
CDR3 DNA: TGCGCCAGCAGCTTGGACGGGGTTCGTAGTGGCTACACCTTC

V gene: TRBV19
J gene: TRBJ1-2
D gene: -
clone size: many
CDR3 protein: CASSIFFDYGYTF
CDR3 DNA: TGTGCCAGTAGTATCTTCTTCGACTATGGCTACACCTTC

V gene: TRBV7-2
J gene: TRBJ1-4
D gene: TRBD1
clone size: many
CDR3 protein: CASSFGRTGGSEKLFF
CDR3 DNA: TGTGCCAGCAGCTTTGGACGGACAGGGGGCAGTGAAAAACTGTTTTTT

V gene: TRBV7-9
J gene: TRBJ1-2
D gene: -
clone size: few
CDR3 protein: CAIDVGEGYGYTF
CDR3 DNA: TGTGCCATCGACGTTGGAGAGGGCTATGGCTACACCTTC

V gene: TRBV5-1
J gene: TRBJ2-7
D gene: TRBD1
clone size: many
CDR3 protein: CASSYSLPGTGGGKQYF
CDR3 DNA: TGCGCCAGCAGCTACTCCCTACCCGGGACAGGGGGCGGGAAGCAGTACTTC

V gene: TRBV4-3
J gene: TRBJ1-1
D gene: -
clone size: few
CDR3 protein: CASSQGAQGQDTEAFF
CDR3 DNA: TGCGCCAGCAGCCAAGGAGCACAGGGTCAGGACACTGAAGCTTTCTTT

V gene: TRBV28
J gene: TRBJ1-5
D gene: -
clone size: few
CDR3 protein: CASSLSSGPDQPQHF
CDR3 DNA: TGTGCCAGCAGTTTATCATCAGGGCCGGATCAGCCCCAGCATTTT

V gene: TRBV2
J gene: TRBJ1-2
D gene: -
clone size: -
CDR3 protein: CASSPDRSMGGYTF
CDR3 DNA: TGTGCCAGCAGTCCGGACAGATCAATGGGTGGCTACACCTTC

V gene: TRBV9
J gene: TRBJ2-7
D gene: -
clone size: -
CDR3 protein: CAAGPRGASYEQYF
CDR3 DNA: TGTGCCGCGGGCCCCCGGGGGGCCTCCTACGAGCAGTACTTC

V gene: TRBV5-1
J gene: TRBJ2-3
D gene: -
clone size: few
CDR3 protein: CASSLLALFTDTQYF
CDR3 DNA: TGCGCCAGCAGCTTGTTGGCCTTATTCACAGATACGCAGTATTTT

V gene: TRBV11-2
J gene: TRBJ2-4
D gene: -
clone size: few
CDR3 protein: CASSLGGGNIQYF
CDR3 DNA: TGTGCCAGCAGCTTAGGTGGGGGCAACATTCAGTACTTC

V gene: TRBV7-9
J gene: TRBJ1-5
D gene: -
clone size: many
CDR3 protein: CASSLGGYSNQPQHF
CDR3 DNA: TGTGCCAGCAGCTTAGGCGGTTATAGCAATCAGCCCCAGCATTTT

V gene: TRBV7-2
J gene: TRBJ2-7
D gene: TRBD2
clone size: many
CDR3 protein: CASSLDSGVYSYEQYF
CDR3 DNA: TGTGCCAGCAGCTTAGATAGCGGGGTCTACTCCTACGAGCAGTACTTC

V gene: TRBV18
J gene: TRBJ2-7
D gene: -
clone size: many
CDR3 protein: CASSPGWTDPYEQYF
CDR3 DNA: TGTGCCAGCTCACCTGGGTGGACAGATCCCTACGAGCAGTACTTC

V gene: TRBV28
J gene: TRBJ1-4
D gene: -
clone size: medium-sized
CDR3 protein: CASRGATTNEKLFF
CDR3 DNA: TGTGCCAGCCGGGGGGCCACAACTAATGAAAAACTGTTTTTT

V gene: TRBV4-3
J gene: TRBJ1-5
D gene: TRBD1
clone size: many
CDR3 protein: CASSQAFSGGSGQPQHF
CDR3 DNA: TGCGCCAGCAGCCAAGCGTTTTCAGGGGGCTCAGGTCAGCCCCAGCATTTT

V gene: TRBV2
J gene: TRBJ2-1
D gene: TRBD2
clone size: few
CDR3 protein: CAIPTSGVDNEQFF
CDR3 DNA: TGCGCCATCCCGACTAGCGGCGTGGACAATGAGCAGTTCTTC

V gene: TRBV5-5
J gene: TRBJ2-3
D gene: -
clone size: many
CDR3 protein: CASSLWPDRPDTQYF
CDR3 DNA: TGTGCCAGCAGCTTGTGGCCAGACAGGCCAGATACGCAGTATTTT

V gene: TRBV7-8
J gene: TRBJ2-2
D gene: TRBD1
clone size: few
CDR3 protein: CASSLGLFRRQGDSGELFF
CDR3 DNA: TGTGCCAGCAGCTTAGGACTTTTCCGGAGACAGGGTGATAGCGGGGAGCTGTTTTTT

V gene: TRBV27
J gene: TRBJ1-2
D gene: -
clone size: -
CDR3 protein: CASSLSAGSYGYTF
CDR3 DNA: TGTGCCAGCAGTTTATCGGCAGGAAGCTATGGCTACACCTTC

V gene: TRBV4-3
J gene: TRBJ1-3
D gene: -
clone size: many
CDR3 protein: CASSQDGAATSGNTIYF
CDR3 DNA: TGCGCCAGCAGCCAAGATGGGGCAGCGACCTCTGGAAACACCATATATTTT

V gene: TRBV7-9
J gene: TRBJ2-1
D gene: TRBD2
clone size: many
CDR3 protein: CASSWGGWSYNEQFF
CDR3 DNA: TGTGCCAGCAGTTGGGGGGGATGGTCCTACAATGAGCAGTTCTTC

V gene: TRBV28
J gene: TRBJ2-7
D gene: -
clone size: many
CDR3 protein: CASSFPRDGHEQYF
CDR3 DNA: TGTGCCAGCAGTTTTCCGAGGGATGGCCACGAGCAGTACTTC

V gene: TRBV11-2
J gene: TRBJ1-1
D gene: -
clone size: many
CDR3 protein: CASSLSSFRGTEAFF
CDR3 DNA: TGTGCCAGCAGCTTAAGTTCTTTCAGGGGCACTGAAGCTTTCTTT

V gene: TRBV28
J gene: TRBJ1-2
D gene: -
clone size: -
CDR3 protein: CASSPTIQGNYGYTF
CDR3 DNA: TGTGCCAGCAGCCCCACAATACAGGGAAACTATGGCTACACCTTC

V gene: TRBV4-2
J gene: TRBJ1-6
D gene: -
clone size: many
CDR3 protein: CASSQDSISPLHF
CDR3 DNA: TGTGCCAGCAGCCAAGATTCAATTTCACCCCTCCACTTT

V gene: TRBV6-1
J gene: TRBJ1-1
D gene: TRBD1
clone size: many
CDR3 protein: CASSDTGTGDFEAFF
CDR3 DNA: TGTGCCAGCAGTGACACCGGGACAGGGGACTTTGAAGCTTTCTTT

V gene: TRBV19
J gene: TRBJ1-2
D gene: TRBD1
clone size: many
CDR3 protein: CATRDRGRKYGYTF
CDR3 DNA: TGTGCCACTCGGGACAGGGGGCGGAAATATGGCTACACCTTC

V gene: TRBV5-1
J gene: TRBJ1-2
D gene: TRBD1
clone size: many
CDR3 protein: CASSLGDRGTYGYTF
CDR3 DNA: TGCGCCAGCAGCTTGGGGGACAGGGGGACATATGGCTACACCTTC

V gene: TRBV5-8
J gene: TRBJ2-1
D gene: TRBD2
clone size: many
CDR3 protein: CASSSTSGGAREQFF
CDR3 DNA: TGTGCCAGCAGCTCGACTAGCGGGGGGGCGCGTGAGCAGTTCTTC

V gene: TRBV11-2
J gene: TRBJ2-7
D gene: TRBD1
clone size: few
CDR3 protein: CASSPWTGHTSYEQYF
CDR3 DNA: TGTGCCAGCAGCCCATGGACAGGTCATACGTCTTACGAGCAGTACTTC

V gene: TRBV5-1
J gene: TRBJ2-6
D gene: TRBD1
clone size: many
CDR3 protein: CASSLEAQGGSGANVLTF
CDR3 DNA: TGCGCCAGCAGCTTGGAGGCACAGGGGGGCTCTGGGGCCAACGTCCTGACTTTC

V gene: TRBV7-9
J gene: TRBJ1-5
D gene: -
clone size: few
CDR3 protein: CASSLVGPHKGAQHF
CDR3 DNA: TGTGCCAGCAGCTTAGTTGGGCCACACAAGGGAGCCCAGCATTTT

V gene: TRBV11-2
J gene: TRBJ2-7
D gene: TRBD1
clone size: many
CDR3 protein: CASTLIGTGIYEQYF
CDR3 DNA: TGTGCCAGCACCCTTATCGGGACAGGGATCTACGAGCAGTACTTC

V gene: TRBV9
J gene: TRBJ2-2
D gene: -
clone size: many
CDR3 protein: CASSVGDSTGELFF
CDR3 DNA: TGTGCCAGCAGCGTGGGGGACTCGACTGGGGAGCTGTTTTTT

V gene: TRBV11-2
J gene: TRBJ2-7
D gene: TRBD2
clone size: many
CDR3 protein: CASSLGVSGGAKNPYEQYF
CDR3 DNA: TGTGCCAGCAGCCTCGGAGTAAGCGGGGGGGCTAAAAACCCCTACGAGCAGTACTTC